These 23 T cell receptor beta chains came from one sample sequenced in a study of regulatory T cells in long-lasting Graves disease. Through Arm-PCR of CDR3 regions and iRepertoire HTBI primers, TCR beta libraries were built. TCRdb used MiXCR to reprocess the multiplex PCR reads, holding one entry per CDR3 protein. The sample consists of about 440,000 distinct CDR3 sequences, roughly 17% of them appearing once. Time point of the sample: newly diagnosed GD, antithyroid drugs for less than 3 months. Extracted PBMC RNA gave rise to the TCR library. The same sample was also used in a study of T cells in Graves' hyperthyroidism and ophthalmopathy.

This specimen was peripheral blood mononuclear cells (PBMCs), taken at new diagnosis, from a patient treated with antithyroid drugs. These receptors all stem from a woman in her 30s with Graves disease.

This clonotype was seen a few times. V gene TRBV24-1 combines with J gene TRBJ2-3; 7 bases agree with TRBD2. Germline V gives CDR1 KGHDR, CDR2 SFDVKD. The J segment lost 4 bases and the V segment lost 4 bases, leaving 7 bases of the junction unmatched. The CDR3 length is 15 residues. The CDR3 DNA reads TGTGCCACCAGTGACCCCGGACTAGGCCCAGATACGCAGTATTTT. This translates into CATSDPGLGPDTQYF.

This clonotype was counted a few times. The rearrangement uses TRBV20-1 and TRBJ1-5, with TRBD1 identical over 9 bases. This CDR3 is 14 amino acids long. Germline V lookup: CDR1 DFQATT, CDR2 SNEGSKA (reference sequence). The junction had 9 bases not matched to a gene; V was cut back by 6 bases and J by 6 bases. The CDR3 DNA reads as TGCAGTGCCTTAACAGGGGGCGCCGGTCAGCCCCAGCATTTT. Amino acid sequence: CSALTGGAGQPQHF.

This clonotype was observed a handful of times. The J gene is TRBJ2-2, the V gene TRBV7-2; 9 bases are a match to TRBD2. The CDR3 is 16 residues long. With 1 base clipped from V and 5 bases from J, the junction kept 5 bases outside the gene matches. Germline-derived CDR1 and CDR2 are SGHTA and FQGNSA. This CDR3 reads CASSLESSGMTGELFF. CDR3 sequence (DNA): TGTGCCAGCAGCTTAGAGTCTAGCGGGATGACCGGGGAGCTGTTTTTT.

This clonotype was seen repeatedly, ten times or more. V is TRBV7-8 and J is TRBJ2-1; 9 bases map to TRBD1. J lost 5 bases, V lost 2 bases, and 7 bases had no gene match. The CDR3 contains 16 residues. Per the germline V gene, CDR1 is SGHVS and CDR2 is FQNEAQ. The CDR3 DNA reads TGTGCCAGCAGCTTATTGACAGGGGGTGTTGACAATGAGCAGTTCTTC. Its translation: CASSLLTGGVDNEQFF. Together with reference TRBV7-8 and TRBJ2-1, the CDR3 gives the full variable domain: GAGVSQSPRYKVAKRGQDVALRCDPISGHVSLFWYQQALGQGPEFLTYFQNEAQLDKSGLPSDRFFAERPEGSVSTLKIQRTQQEDSAVYLCASSLLTGGVDNEQFFGPGTRLTVL.

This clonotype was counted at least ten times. The chain's CDR3 is CASSESETGGYEQYF. The CDR3 nucleotides read TGTGCCAGCAGTGAAAGTGAGACAGGGGGCTACGAGCAGTACTTC. This rearrangement joins TRBV6-1 to TRBJ2-7, with 9 bases that match TRBD1. In germline, CDR1 is MNHNS, CDR2 SASEGT. The CDR3 is 15 residues long. With V trimmed by 2 bases and J by 3 bases, 5 bases remained unmatched.

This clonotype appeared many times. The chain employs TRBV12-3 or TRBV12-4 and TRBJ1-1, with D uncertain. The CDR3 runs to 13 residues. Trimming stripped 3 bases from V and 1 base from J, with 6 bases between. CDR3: CASSFRENTEAFF. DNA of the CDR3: TGTGCCAGCAGTTTCCGAGAGAACACTGAAGCTTTCTTT.

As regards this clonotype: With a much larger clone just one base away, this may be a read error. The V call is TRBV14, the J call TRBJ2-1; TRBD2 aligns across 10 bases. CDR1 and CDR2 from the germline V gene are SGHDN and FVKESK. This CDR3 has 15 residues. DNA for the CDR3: TGTGCCAGCAGCCAAGATCTACTAGCGGGAAATGATCAGTTCTTC. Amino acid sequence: CASSQDLLAGNDQFF.

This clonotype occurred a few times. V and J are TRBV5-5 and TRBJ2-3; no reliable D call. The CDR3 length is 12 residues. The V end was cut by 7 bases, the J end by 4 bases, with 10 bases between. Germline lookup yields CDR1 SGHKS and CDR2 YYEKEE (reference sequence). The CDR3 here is CASEEYADTQYF. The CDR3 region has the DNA TGTGCCAGCGAGGAGTACGCAGATACGCAGTATTTT. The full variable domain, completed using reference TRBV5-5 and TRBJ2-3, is DAGVTQSPTHLIKTRGQQVTLRCSPISGHKSVSWYQQVLGQGPQFIFQYYEKEERGRGNFPDRFSARQFPNYSSELNVNALLLGDSALYLCASEEYADTQYFGPGTRLTVL.

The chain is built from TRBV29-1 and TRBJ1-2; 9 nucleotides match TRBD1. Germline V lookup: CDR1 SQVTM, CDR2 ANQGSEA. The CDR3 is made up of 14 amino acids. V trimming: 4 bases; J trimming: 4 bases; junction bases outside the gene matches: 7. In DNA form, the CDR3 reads TGCAGCGTTGCGGGCGGGACAGGGTCCTATGGCTACACCTTC. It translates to CSVAGGTGSYGYTF.

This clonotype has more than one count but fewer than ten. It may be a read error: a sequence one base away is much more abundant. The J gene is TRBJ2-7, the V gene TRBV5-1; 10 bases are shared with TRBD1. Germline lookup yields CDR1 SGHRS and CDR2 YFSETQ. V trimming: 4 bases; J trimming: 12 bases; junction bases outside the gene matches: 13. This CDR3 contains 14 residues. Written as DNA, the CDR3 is TGCGCCAGCAGCCCAGGCTGGGACAGGGGTAGTGGGTACTTC. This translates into CASSPGWDRGSGYF. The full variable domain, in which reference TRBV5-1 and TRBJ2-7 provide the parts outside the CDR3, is KAGVTQTPRYLIKTRGQQVTLSCSPISGHRSVSWYQQTPGQGLQFLFEYFSETQRNKGNFPGRFSGRQFSNSRSEMNVSTLELGDSALYLCASSPGWDRGSGYFGPGTRLTVT.

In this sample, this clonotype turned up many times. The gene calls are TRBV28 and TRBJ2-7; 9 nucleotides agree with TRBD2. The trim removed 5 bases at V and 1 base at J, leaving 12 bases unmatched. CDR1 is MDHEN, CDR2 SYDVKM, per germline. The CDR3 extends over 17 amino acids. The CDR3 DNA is TGTGCCAGCAGTCGCGGTGATAGCGGGAGTGGGTCCTACGAGCAGTACTTC. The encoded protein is CASSRGDSGSGSYEQYF.

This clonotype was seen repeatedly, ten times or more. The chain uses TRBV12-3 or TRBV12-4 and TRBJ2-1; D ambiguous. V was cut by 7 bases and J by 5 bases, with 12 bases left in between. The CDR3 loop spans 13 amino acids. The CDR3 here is CASTPPVNNEQFF. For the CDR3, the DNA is TGTGCCAGCACCCCACCTGTCAACAATGAGCAGTTCTTC.

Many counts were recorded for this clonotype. The CDR3 loop reads CSARSGTSNVYNEQFF. The CDR3 bases are TGCAGTGCTAGATCCGGGACTAGCAACGTGTACAATGAGCAGTTCTTC. V gene TRBV20-1 combines with J gene TRBJ2-1; 9 bases align to TRBD2. Germline CDR1 and CDR2: DFQATT and SNEGSKA (reference sequence). This CDR3 has 16 amino acids. After removal of 2 bases from V and 4 bases from J, the junction contained 9 bases not matched to a gene.

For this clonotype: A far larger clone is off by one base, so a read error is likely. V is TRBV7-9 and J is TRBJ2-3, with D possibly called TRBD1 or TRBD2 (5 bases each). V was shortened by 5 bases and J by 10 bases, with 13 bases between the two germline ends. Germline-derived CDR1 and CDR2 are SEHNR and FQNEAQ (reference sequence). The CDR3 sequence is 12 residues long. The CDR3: CASSPLGDAQYF. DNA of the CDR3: TGTGCCAGCAGCCCCTTGGGGGATGCGCAGTATTTT.

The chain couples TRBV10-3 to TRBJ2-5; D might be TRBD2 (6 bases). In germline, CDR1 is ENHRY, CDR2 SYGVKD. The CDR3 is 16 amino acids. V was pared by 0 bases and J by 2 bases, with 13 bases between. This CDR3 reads CAISESWASEQETQYF. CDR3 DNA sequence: TGTGCCATCAGTGAGTCGTGGGCTAGCGAACAAGAGACCCAGTACTTC.

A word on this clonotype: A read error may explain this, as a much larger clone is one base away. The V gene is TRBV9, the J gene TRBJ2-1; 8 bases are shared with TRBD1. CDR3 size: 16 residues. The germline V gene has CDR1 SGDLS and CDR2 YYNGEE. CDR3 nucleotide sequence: TGTCCCAGCAGCGCCGCCGGGACAGGCCTAATCAATGAGCAGTTCTTC. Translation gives CPSSAAGTGLINEQFF. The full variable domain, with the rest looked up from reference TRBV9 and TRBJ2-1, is DSGVTQTPKHLITATGQRVTLRCSPRSGDLSVYWYQQSLDQGLQFLIQYYNGEERAKGNILERFSAQQFPDLHSELNLSSLELGDSALYFCPSSAAGTGLINEQFFGPGTRLTVL.

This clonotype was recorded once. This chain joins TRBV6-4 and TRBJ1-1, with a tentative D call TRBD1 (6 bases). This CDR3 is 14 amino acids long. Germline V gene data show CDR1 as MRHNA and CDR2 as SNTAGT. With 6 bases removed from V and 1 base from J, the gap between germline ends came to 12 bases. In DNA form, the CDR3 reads TGTGCCAGCAGGAACAGGGAAGGGAACACTGAAGCTTTCTTT. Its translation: CASRNREGNTEAFF.

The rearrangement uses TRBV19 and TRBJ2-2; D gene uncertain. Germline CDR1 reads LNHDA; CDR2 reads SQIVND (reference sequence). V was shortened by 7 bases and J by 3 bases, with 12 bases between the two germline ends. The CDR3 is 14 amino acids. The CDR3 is CASMIGGDTGELFF. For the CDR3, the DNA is TGTGCCAGTATGATTGGCGGAGACACCGGGGAGCTGTTTTTT.

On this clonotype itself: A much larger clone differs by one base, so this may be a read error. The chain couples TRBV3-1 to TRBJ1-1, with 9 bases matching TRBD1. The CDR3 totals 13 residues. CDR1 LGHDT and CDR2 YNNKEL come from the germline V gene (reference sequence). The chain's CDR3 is CASTSTGGTGAFF. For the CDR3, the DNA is TGTGCCAGCACCTCGACAGGGGGGACTGGAGCTTTCTTT.

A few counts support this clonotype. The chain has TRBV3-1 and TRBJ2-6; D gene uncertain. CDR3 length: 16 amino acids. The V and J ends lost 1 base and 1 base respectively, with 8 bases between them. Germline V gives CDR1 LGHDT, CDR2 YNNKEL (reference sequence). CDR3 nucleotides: TGTGCCAGCAGCCAAGCTATTGGGTCTGGGGCCAACGTCCTGACTTTC. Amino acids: CASSQAIGSGANVLTF.

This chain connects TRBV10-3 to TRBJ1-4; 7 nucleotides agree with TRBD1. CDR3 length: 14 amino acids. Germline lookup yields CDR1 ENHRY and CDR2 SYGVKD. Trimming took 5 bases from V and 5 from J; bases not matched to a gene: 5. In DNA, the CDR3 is TGTGCCATCAGTACGGGACAGTCAAATGAAAAACTGTTTTTT. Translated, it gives CAISTGQSNEKLFF.

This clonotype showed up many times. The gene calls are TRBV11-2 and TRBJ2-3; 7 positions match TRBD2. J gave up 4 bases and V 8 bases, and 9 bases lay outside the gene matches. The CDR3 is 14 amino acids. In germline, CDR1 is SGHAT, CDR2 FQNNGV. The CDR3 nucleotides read TGTGCCAGCCGGCCAGCGGGACGTCCAGATACGCAGTATTTT. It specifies CASRPAGRPDTQYF.

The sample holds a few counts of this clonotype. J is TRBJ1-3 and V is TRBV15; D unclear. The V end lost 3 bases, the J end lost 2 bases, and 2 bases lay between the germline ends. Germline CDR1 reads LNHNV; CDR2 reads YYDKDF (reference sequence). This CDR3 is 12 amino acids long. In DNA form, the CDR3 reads TGTGCCACCAGCAGGGCTGGAAACACCATATATTTT. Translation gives CATSRAGNTIYF.